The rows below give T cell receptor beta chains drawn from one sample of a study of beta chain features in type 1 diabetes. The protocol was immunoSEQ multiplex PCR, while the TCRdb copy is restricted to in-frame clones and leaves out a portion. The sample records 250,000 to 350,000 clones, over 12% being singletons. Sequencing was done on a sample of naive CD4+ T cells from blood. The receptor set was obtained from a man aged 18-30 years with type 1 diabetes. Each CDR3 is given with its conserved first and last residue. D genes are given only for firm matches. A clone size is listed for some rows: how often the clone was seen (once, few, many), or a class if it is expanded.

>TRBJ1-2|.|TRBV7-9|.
TGTGCCAGCAGCTTAATAGGGGCCTATGGCTACACCTTC
CASSLIGAYGYTF
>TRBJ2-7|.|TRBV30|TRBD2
TGTGCCTGGAGATGGACTAGCGGCCCCTACGAGCAGTACTTC
CAWRWTSGPYEQYF
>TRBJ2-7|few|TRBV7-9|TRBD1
TGTGCCAGCAGCCCAGCTCGTTCCGGGACAGGGACCTCCTACGAGCAGTACTTC
CASSPARSGTGTSYEQYF
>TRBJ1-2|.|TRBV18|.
TGTGCCAGCTCACCAACGCGAGAGGGAATGGACGGCTACACCTTC
CASSPTREGMDGYTF
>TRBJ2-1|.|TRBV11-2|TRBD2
TGTGCCAGCAGCGAACTAGCGGGGGACAATGAGCAGTTCTTC
CASSELAGDNEQFF
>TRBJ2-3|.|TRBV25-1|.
TGTGCCAGCAGTGACCGGGGGTCGAGGACAGATACGCAGTATTTT
CASSDRGSRTDTQYF
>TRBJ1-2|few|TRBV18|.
TGTGCCAGCTCACCCTATGGCAGGGACTATGGCTACACCTTC
CASSPYGRDYGYTF
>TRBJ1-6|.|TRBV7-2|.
TGTGCCAGCAGCCTGAGACAGGATAATTCACCCCTCCACTTT
CASSLRQDNSPLHF
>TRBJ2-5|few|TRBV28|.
TGTGCCAGCAGTTTCGTCCAAGCGCGGGGCGCCAGAGAGACCCAGTACTTC
CASSFVQARGARETQYF
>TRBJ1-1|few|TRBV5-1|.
TGCGCCACCTCCCAGGGAGGAGACACTGAAGCTTTCTTT
CATSQGGDTEAFF
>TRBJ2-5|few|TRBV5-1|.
TGCGCCAGCAGCTTGGCCAAGGAGGGGGAGACCCAGTACTTC
CASSLAKEGETQYF
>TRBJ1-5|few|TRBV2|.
TGTGCCAGCAACGCAGGTTACAATCAGCCCCAGCATTTT
CASNAGYNQPQHF
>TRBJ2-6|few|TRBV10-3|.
TGTGCCATCAGTGGTTTTGGGGACACTGGGGCCAACGTCCTGACTTTC
CAISGFGDTGANVLTF
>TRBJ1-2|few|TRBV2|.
TGTGCCAGCAGCCGGGACACTTGGGATGGCTACACCTTC
CASSRDTWDGYTF
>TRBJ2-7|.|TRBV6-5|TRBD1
TGTGCCAGCAGGTACCGACAGGGCCTCAGCTCCTACGAGCAGTACTTC
CASRYRQGLSSYEQYF
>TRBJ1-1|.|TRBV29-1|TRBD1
TGCAGCGTTGCGGGGACAGTGAACACTGAAGCTTTCTTT
CSVAGTVNTEAFF
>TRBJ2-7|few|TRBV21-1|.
TGTGCCAGCAGCATCAGGGACAGGGGCTACTCCTACGAGCAGTACTTC
CASSIRDRGYSYEQYF
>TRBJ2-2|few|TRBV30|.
TGTGCCTCGGGGTCGGGGTTCCCCGGGGAGCTGTTTTTT
CASGSGFPGELFF
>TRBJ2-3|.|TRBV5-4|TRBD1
TGTGCCAGCAGCTTGGGAGTGGGACAGGGGACAGATACGCAGTATTTT
CASSLGVGQGTDTQYF
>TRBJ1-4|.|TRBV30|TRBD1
TGTGCCTGGAGACTACCGGGACAGGGGGATGAAAAACTGTTTTTT
CAWRLPGQGDEKLFF
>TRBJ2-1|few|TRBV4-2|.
TGTGCCAGCAGCCAAGATGCGGTAAACTCCTACAATGAGCAGTTCTTC
CASSQDAVNSYNEQFF
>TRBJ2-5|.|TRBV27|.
TGTGCCAGCAGATCCTTGTACCAAGAGACCCAGTACTTC
CASRSLYQETQYF
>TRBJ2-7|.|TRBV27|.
TGTGCCAGCAAAACAGGACCTTACGAGCAGTACTTC
CASKTGPYEQYF
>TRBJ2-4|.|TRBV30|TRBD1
TGTGCCTGGGGGGACAGAGGAAACATTCAGTACTTC
CAWGDRGNIQYF
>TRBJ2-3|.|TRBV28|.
TGTGCCAGCAGTTTATCAGGGGCCAGGACAGATACGCAGTATTTT
CASSLSGARTDTQYF